This T cell receptor (beta chain) was captured by sequencing in a study of T cells in Graves' hyperthyroidism and ophthalmopathy. A lack of ophthalmopathy progression within 18 months defined stable Graves' hyperthyroidism. Exclusion criteria comprised uncontrolled infection, other autoimmune disease, pregnancy or lactation. TCR beta CDR3 sequences were amplified from RNA transcripts. With the HTBI primer set, the TCR CDR3 went through a first round of RT-PCR. One entry per CDR3 protein results from TCRdb running MiXCR on the multiplex PCR reads. The sample lists roughly 330,000 distinct CDR3 sequences; 15% to 20% were seen once. The CDR3 runs 14 residues. Germline lookup yields CDR1 MNHEY and CDR2 SMNVEV (reference sequence). V was cut by 3 bases and J by 11 bases, with 19 bases left in between.

The sequenced sample consisted of blood. The sequence came from a man between 25 and 39 years old with Graves' hyperthyroidism. The chain couples TRBV27 to TRBJ1-2; possibly TRBD1 for D (6 bases). CDR3 protein: CASSFLGQPFSYTF. The CDR3 DNA reads as TGTGCCAGCAGTTTTCTCGGACAGCCTTTTAGTTACACCTTC.